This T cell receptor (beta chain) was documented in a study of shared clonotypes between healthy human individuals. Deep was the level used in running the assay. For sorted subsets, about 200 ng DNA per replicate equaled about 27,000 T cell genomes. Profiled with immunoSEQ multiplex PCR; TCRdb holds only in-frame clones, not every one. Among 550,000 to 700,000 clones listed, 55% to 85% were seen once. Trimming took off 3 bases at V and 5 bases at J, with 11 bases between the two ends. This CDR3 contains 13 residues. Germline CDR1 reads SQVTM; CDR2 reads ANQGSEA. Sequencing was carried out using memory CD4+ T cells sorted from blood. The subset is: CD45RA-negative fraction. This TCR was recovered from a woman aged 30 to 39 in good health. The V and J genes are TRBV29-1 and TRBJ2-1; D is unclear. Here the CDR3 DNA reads TGCAGCGTTGACCAGCGCCTTAACAATGAGCAGTTCTTC. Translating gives CSVDQRLNNEQFF.